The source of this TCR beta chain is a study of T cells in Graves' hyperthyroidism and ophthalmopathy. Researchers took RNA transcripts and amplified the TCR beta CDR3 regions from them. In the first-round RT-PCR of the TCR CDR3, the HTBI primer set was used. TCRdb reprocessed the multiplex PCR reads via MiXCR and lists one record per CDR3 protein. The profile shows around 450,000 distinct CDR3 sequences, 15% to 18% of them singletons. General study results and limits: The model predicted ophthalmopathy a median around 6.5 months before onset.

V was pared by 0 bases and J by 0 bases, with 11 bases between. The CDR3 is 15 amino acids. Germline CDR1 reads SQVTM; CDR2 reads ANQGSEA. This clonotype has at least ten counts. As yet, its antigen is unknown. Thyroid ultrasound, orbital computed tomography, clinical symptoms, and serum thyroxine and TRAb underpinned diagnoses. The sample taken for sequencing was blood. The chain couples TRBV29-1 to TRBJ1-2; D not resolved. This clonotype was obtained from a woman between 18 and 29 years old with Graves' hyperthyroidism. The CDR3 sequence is CSVEDDAPANYGYTF. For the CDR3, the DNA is TGCAGCGTTGAAGATGATGCTCCAGCTAACTATGGCTACACCTTC.